This T cell receptor (beta chain) came from a study of graft-versus-host responses after intestinal transplantation. As for the study in general: Anti-thymocyte globulin induction preceded roughly 3 years of tacrolimus and steroid maintenance in all recipients. Study results and caveats: Detected in recipient marrow were GvH clones, some of which were first observed in ileum or blood.

Trimming shortened V by 4 bases and J by 0 bases, and 16 bases separated the two germline ends. The germline V gene has CDR1 SGHDT and CDR2 YYEEEE. CDR3 size: 16 residues. On this clone itself: The antigen is unknown.

Using immunoSEQ multiplex PCR, the repertoire was profiled, and TCRdb retains in-frame clones only, with some absent. The data show tens of thousands of clones, around 93% seen once. The sequencing used unstimulated CD8+ T cells sorted from spleen or lymph node cells, collected before intestinal transplant. The sequence came from a human donor who received an intestinal transplant. The chain links TRBV5-6 to TRBJ1-1; weak D call: TRBD1 (6 bases). The CDR3 DNA follows: TGTGCCAGCAGCACTGGACAGATCTACATGAACACTGAAGCTTTCTTT. Its protein is CASSTGQIYMNTEAFF.